The present entry profiles one T cell receptor beta chain with its context. The target antigen is unknown. A single base separates this from a much larger clone, so it may be a read error. The data were taken from a study of blood T cells in healthy people across ages. Whenever a sample was processed, at least 6 million PBMCs were isolated. The germline CDR1 and CDR2 sequences are MNHNS and SASEGT. Losses at the gene ends were 5 bases for V and 4 bases for J; bases not matched to a gene: 4. This CDR3 has 14 residues. Study-wide findings and caveats: Significant beta diversity loss was already apparent by age approximately 37, declining roughly linearly.

Combining a sample-barcoded 5' primer with a J-beta primer mix, a second PCR ran for roughly 7 to 12 cycles. All cDNA molecules were each tagged by a template-switch adaptor with 12 random nucleotides. TCRdb redid the calling of the 5' RACE reads with MiXCR, one entry per CDR3 protein. The profile shows 1.4 million to 1.5 million distinct CDR3 sequences, roughly 45% of them singletons. This clonotype was obtained from a woman aged 18-35 years in good health. The sample taken for sequencing was blood. This chain links TRBV6-1 with TRBJ2-7, with 11 bases identical to TRBD2. CDR3 sequence: CASSYTSGSYEQYF. The CDR3 DNA is TGTGCCAGCAGTTATACTAGCGGGAGTTACGAGCAGTACTTC.